The text below deals with one T cell receptor beta chain. Its specificity is unknown. The data derive from a study of cytomegalovirus exposure and HLA in healthy donors. Generated by immunoSEQ multiplex PCR, the TCRdb table keeps only in-frame clones and is missing some. The table has more than 95,000 clones, around 86% seen once. Study-wide results and limits: The classifier was said to identify cytomegalovirus status with high specificity and sensitivity. Most TCR sequences showed up rarely, but some public TCRs showed up in many donors.

The CDR3 sequence is 15 residues long. V was cut by 6 bases and J by 8 bases, with 20 bases left in between. The germline gives CDR1 LNHDA, CDR2 SQIVND (reference sequence). The TCR was taken from a young woman in good health and CMV-seronegative. The sample consisted of PBMCs. J is TRBJ2-1 and V is TRBV19; D might be TRBD2 (6 bases). CDR3 region: CASSEGGSGGDEQFF. CDR3 coding DNA: TGTGCCAGTAGCGAAGGAGGTAGCGGAGGGGATGAGCAGTTCTTC.